This TCR beta chain was captured in a study of T cell responses to AZD1222 COVID-19 vaccine. Study outcomes and limitations: The donor group comprised mostly white British people and more females; the analysis possibly underestimated clonal diversity. Only a handful of AZD1222 recipients, several in all, had baseline seropositivity.

Of note for this clone: Its specificity is not known.

The protocol was immunoSEQ multiplex PCR, while the TCRdb copy is restricted to in-frame clones and leaves out a portion. The table has around 69,000 clones, less than 90% seen once. The sequence was obtained from an adult in good health. This sample comprised peripheral blood, obtained on day 0 of AZD1222 vaccination.

CDR3 sequence (DNA): TGCAGCGTTGAAGCGGCGAGCAAGACTGAAGCTTTCTTT. Amino acid sequence: CSVEAASKTEAFF. The chain employs TRBV29-1 and TRBJ1-1; D uncertain. The CDR3 consists of 13 residues. Germline V lookup: CDR1 SQVTM, CDR2 ANQGSEA. V gave up 1 base and J gave up 5 bases, with 11 bases separating them.